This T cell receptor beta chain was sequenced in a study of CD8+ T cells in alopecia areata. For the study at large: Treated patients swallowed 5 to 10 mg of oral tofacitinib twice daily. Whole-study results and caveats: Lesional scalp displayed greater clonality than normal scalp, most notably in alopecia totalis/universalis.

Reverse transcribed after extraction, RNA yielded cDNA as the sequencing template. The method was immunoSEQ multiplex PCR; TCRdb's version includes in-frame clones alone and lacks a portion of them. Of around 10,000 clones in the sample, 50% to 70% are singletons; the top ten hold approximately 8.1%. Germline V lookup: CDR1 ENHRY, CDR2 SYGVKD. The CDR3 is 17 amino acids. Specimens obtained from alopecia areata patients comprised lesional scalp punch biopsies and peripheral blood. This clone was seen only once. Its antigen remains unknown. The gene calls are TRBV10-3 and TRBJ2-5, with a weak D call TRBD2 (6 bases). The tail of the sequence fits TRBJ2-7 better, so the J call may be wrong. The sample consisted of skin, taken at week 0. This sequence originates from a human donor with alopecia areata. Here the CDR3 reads CAISELPFLIMGGEQYF. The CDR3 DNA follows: TGTGCCATCAGTGAATTACCGTTTCTTATTATGGGGGGCGAGCAGTACTTC.